This paragraph reports one T cell receptor (beta chain). The source of the sample is a study of blood T cell repertoires in COVID-19. There are 14 residues in the CDR3. V lost 5 bases to trimming and J lost 6 bases, with 16 bases between them. CDR1 MNHNY and CDR2 SVGAGI come from the germline V gene (reference sequence). Repertoires were generated with immunoSEQ multiplex PCR, while TCRdb's copy carries only in-frame clones and drops some. The table lists about 530,000 clones, roughly 89% of them singletons. Sequenced sample: peripheral blood. The chain links TRBV6-6 to TRBJ1-1; D gene unclear. The sequence was obtained from a woman between 45 and 65 years old with COVID-19, enrolled during active disease. CDR3: CASSTLPQQAEAFF. The CDR3 DNA is TGTGCCAGCAGTACCCTTCCCCAGCAGGCTGAAGCTTTCTTT.